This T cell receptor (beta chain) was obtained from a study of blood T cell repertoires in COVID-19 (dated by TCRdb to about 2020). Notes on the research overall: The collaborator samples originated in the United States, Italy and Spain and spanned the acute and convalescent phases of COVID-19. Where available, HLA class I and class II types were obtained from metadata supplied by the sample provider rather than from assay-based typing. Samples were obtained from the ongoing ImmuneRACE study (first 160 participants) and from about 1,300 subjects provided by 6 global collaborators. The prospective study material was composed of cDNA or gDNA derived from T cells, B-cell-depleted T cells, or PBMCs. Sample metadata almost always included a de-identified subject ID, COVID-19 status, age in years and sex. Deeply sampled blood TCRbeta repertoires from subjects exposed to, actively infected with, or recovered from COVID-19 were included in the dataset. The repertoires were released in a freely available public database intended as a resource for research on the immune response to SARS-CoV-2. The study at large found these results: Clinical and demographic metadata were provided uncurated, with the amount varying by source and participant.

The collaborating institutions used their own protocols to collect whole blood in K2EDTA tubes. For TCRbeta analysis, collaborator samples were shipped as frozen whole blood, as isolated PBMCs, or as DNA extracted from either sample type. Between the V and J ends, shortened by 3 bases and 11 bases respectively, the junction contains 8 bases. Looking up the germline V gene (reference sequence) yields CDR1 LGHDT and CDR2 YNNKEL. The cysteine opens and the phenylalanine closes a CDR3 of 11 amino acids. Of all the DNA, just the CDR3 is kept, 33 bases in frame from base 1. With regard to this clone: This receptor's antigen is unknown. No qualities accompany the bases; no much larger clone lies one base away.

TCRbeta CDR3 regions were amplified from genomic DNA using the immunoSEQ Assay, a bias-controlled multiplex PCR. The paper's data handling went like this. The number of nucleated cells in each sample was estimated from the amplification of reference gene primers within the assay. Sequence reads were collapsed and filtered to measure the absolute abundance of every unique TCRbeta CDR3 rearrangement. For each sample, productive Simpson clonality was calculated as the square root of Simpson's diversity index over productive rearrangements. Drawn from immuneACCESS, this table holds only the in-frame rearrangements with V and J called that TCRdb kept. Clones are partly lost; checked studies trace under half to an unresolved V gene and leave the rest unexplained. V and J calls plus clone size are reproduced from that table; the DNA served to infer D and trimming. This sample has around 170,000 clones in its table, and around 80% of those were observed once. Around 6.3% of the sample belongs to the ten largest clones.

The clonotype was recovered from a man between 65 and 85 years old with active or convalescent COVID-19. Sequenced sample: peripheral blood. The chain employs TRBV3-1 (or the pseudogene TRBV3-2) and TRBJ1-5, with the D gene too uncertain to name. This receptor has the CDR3 CASSQGGAQHF. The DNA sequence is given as TGTGCCAGCAGCCAGGGCGGGGCCCAGCATTTT.